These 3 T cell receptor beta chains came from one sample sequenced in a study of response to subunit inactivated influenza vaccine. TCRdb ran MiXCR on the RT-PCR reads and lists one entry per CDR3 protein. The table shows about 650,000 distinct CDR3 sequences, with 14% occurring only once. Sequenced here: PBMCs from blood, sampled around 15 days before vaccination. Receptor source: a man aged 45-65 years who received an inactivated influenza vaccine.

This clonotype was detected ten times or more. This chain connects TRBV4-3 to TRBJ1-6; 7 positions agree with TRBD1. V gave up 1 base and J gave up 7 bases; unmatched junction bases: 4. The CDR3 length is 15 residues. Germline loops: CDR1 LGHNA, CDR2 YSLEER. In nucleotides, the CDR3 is TGCGCCAGCAGCCAAGTTGGGACAGTAAATTCACCCCTCCACTTT. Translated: CASSQVGTVNSPLHF.

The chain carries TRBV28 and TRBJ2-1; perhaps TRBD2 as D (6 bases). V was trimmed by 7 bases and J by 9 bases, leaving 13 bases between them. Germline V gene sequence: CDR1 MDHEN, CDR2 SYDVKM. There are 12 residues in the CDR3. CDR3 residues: CASIGGWGEQFF. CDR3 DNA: TGTGCCAGCATTGGGGGGTGGGGTGAGCAGTTCTTC.

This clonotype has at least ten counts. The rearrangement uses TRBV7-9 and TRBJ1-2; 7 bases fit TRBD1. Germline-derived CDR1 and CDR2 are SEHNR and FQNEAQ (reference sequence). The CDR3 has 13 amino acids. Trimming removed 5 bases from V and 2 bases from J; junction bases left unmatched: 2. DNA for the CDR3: TGTGCCAGCAGCGCAGGGGGGAACTATGGCTACACCTTC. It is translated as CASSAGGNYGYTF.